A single sample is the source of the 32 T cell receptor beta chains below, sequenced in a study of cytomegalovirus exposure and HLA in healthy donors. The PCR contained 60 Vbeta and 13 Jbeta primers. Using immunoSEQ multiplex PCR, the repertoire was profiled, and TCRdb retains in-frame clones only, with some absent. Counted here are fewer than 250,000 clones, 65% to 80% occurring once; the ten biggest clones make up roughly 1.1%. Sequencing was carried out using PBMCs. Receptor source: a woman aged 40-49 years in good health and CMV-seronegative.

J is TRBJ1-1 and V is TRBV19; D is ambiguous. CDR1 is LNHDA and CDR2 is SQIVND in the germline V gene (reference sequence). Trimming removed 3 bases at V and 0 bases at J, with 11 bases between. The CDR3 is 15 amino acids. The CDR3 is CASSMRASMNTEAFF. The CDR3 region has the DNA TGTGCCAGTAGTATGAGGGCCTCAATGAACACTGAAGCTTTCTTT.

V usage is TRBV2 and J usage is TRBJ2-1; 8 bases are a match to TRBD1. Germline V lookup: CDR1 SNHLY, CDR2 FYNNEI. The CDR3 is 12 residues long. Trimming at V came to 2 bases and at J to 13 bases, leaving 4 bases not matched to a gene. CDR3 sequence (DNA): TGTGCCAGCAGTGAACCTGACAGGGGACAGTTCTTC. Protein product: CASSEPDRGQFF.

In the case of this clone: Germline and junction disagree at one end, which may indicate a read error. The CDR3 sequence: CSSSLASGTSTYNEQFF. DNA of the CDR3: TGTTCCAGCAGCTTAGCCTCCGGGACTAGTACCTACAATGAGCAGTTCTTC. The chain recombines TRBV7-9 with TRBJ2-1; TRBD2 agrees at 8 bases. The CDR3 is made up of 17 amino acids. Germline CDR1 and CDR2: SEHNR and FQNEAQ (reference sequence). The whole variable domain, remainder taken from reference TRBV7-9 and TRBJ2-1, is DTGVSQNPRHKITKRGQNVTFRCDPISEHNRLYWYRQTLGQGPEFLTYFQNEAQLEKSRLLSDRFSAERPKGSFSTLEIQRTEQGDSAMYLCSSSLASGTSTYNEQFFGPGTRLTVL.

This chain links TRBV11-3 with TRBJ2-2; D may be TRBD2 (5 bases). This CDR3 has 18 amino acids. The germline V gene has CDR1 SGHNT and CDR2 YENEEA. V dropped 1 base and J dropped 0 bases, with 15 bases sitting between them. In nucleotides, the CDR3 is TGTGCCAGCAGCTTAGGGGGTCGGCTAGCTCCGAACACCGGGGAGCTGTTTTTT. Its translation is CASSLGGRLAPNTGELFF. Variable domain in full (rest from reference TRBV11-3 and TRBJ2-2): EAGVVQSPRYKIIEKKQPVAFWCNPISGHNTLYWYLQNLGQGPELLIRYENEEAVDDSQLPKDRFSAERLKGVDSTLKIQPAELGDSAVYLCASSLGGRLAPNTGELFFGEGSRLTVL.

This chain links TRBV7-6 with TRBJ2-7, with unresolved D. CDR1 SGHVS and CDR2 FNYEAQ come from the germline V gene. This CDR3 comprises 14 residues. V lost 4 bases and J 2 bases, leaving 12 bases between the germline ends. For the CDR3, the DNA is TGTGCCAGCAGCTCTATTACAGAGCCCTACGAGCAGTACGTC. Residues: CASSSITEPYEQYV.

The CDR3, as DNA: TGTGCCAGCTCACCAACTCCTACAGGGGCGGATGGCTACACCTTC. Translated, it gives CASSPTPTGADGYTF. This chain links TRBV18 with TRBJ1-2; 7 bases line up with TRBD1. The junction had 9 bases not matched to a gene; V was cut back by 2 bases and J by 6 bases. The CDR3 has 15 amino acids. Per germline, CDR1 KGHSH and CDR2 LQKENI.

The V call is TRBV2, the J call TRBJ1-1, with TRBD1 identical over 9 bases. Per the germline V gene, CDR1 is SNHLY and CDR2 is FYNNEI. CDR3 length: 16 residues. The V and J ends lost 4 bases and 6 bases, in that order; junction bases with no gene match: 12. CDR3 sequence: CASSVQSGTGTSEAFF. The CDR3 coding sequence is TGTGCCAGCAGTGTACAGTCCGGGACAGGGACATCTGAAGCTTTCTTT. Full variable domain (remainder filled in from reference TRBV2 and TRBJ1-1): EPEVTQTPSHQVTQMGQEVILRCVPISNHLYFYWYRQILGQKVEFLVSFYNNEISEKSEIFDDQFSVERPDGSNFTLKIRSTKLEDSAMYFCASSVQSGTGTSEAFFGQGTRLTVV.

The V and J genes are TRBV10-3 and TRBJ2-5; a weak D match, TRBD1 (5 bases). Matching the DNA end better, TRBJ2-7 makes the J call doubtful. The CDR3 is 13 residues long. Germline-derived CDR1 and CDR2 are ENHRY and SYGVKD. DNA for the CDR3: TGTGCCATCAGTGGACAGAGTTCCTACGAGCAGTACTTC. It specifies CAISGQSSYEQYF.

The rearrangement joins TRBV6-6 to TRBJ1-5; 7 nucleotides align to TRBD1. The CDR3 contains 15 residues. Germline V gene sequence: CDR1 MNHNY, CDR2 SVGAGI (reference sequence). The trim removed 7 bases at V and 3 bases at J, leaving 9 bases unmatched. The CDR3 reads CASKRTGADNQPQHF. CDR3 coding DNA: TGTGCCAGCAAAAGAACAGGGGCCGACAATCAGCCCCAGCATTTT.

V gene TRBV7-9 combines with J gene TRBJ2-3; tentatively, D is TRBD2 (5 bases). The CDR3 length is 15 residues. Between the trimmed V and J ends, which lost 0 bases and 4 bases, there was a span of 11 bases. The germline V gene has CDR1 SEHNR and CDR2 FQNEAQ (reference sequence). The CDR3, as DNA: TGTGCCAGCAGCTTAGCGACTGGAGCGGCAGATACGCAGTATTTT. Translating gives CASSLATGAADTQYF.

The chain uses TRBV11-3 and TRBJ2-2; D is unresolved. Trimming pared 1 base from V and 6 bases from J, leaving 9 bases between. The germline CDR1 and CDR2 sequences are SGHNT and YENEEA. This CDR3 has 14 amino acids. The CDR3 reads CASSLAVFAGELFF. The DNA for the CDR3 is TGTGCCAGCAGCTTAGCAGTATTTGCCGGGGAGCTGTTTTTT.

This chain joins TRBV18 and TRBJ1-2; 7 bases align to TRBD1. After removal of 8 bases from V and 5 bases from J, the junction contained 11 bases not matched to a gene. This CDR3 is 14 amino acids long. CDR1 is KGHSH, CDR2 LQKENI, per germline. As DNA, the CDR3 is TGTGCCAGCGCGAAAGGACAGGTGGAGTATGGCTACACCTTC. It is translated as CASAKGQVEYGYTF. Variable domain in full (rest from reference TRBV18 and TRBJ1-2): NAGVMQNPRHLVRRRGQEARLRCSPMKGHSHVYWYRQLPEEGLKFMVYLQKENIIDESGMPKERFSAEFPKEGPSILRIQQVVRGDSAAYFCASAKGQVEYGYTFGSGTRLTVV.

The rearrangement joins TRBV7-2 to TRBJ2-1; 14 bases match TRBD2. The CDR3 covers 17 residues. Germline V gives CDR1 SGHTA, CDR2 FQGNSA. With V trimmed by 5 bases and J by 9 bases, 12 bases remained unmatched. Here the CDR3 DNA reads TGTGCCAGCAGCAAAGGGACTAGCGGGAGTGGAAGGGGTGAGCAGTTCTTC. Translation gives CASSKGTSGSGRGEQFF.

V is TRBV11-2 and J is TRBJ2-7; a weak D match, TRBD1 (6 bases). CDR3 length equals 14 residues. The V end lost 1 base, the J end lost 7 bases, and 14 bases lay between the germline ends. Looked up from germline, CDR1 is SGHAT and CDR2 is FQNNGV. In nucleotides, the CDR3 is TGTGCCAGCAGCTTAGCGCTACAGGGAGAGGAGCAGTACTTC. Residues: CASSLALQGEEQYF.

V gene TRBV5-1 combines with J gene TRBJ1-1, with TRBD1 matching over 8 bases. The CDR3 is 16 amino acids. Looked up from germline, CDR1 is SGHRS and CDR2 is YFSETQ. V lost 4 bases to trimming and J lost 1 base; unmatched junction nucleotides: 9. CDR3 sequence (DNA): TGCGCCAGCAGCCTGGACAGGGTACAAGAGAACACTGAAGCTTTCTTT. Encoded protein: CASSLDRVQENTEAFF. Based on the CDR3 plus reference TRBV5-1 and TRBJ1-1, the full variable domain is KAGVTQTPRYLIKTRGQQVTLSCSPISGHRSVSWYQQTPGQGLQFLFEYFSETQRNKGNFPGRFSGRQFSNSRSEMNVSTLELGDSALYLCASSLDRVQENTEAFFGQGTRLTVV.

This chain links TRBV7-9 with TRBJ2-6; possibly TRBD1 for D (5 bases). CDR1 is SEHNR and CDR2 is FQNEAQ in the germline V gene (reference sequence). This CDR3 spans 15 amino acids. V was clipped by 7 bases and J by 0 bases, with 10 bases between them. DNA of the CDR3: TGTGCCAGCATCCAACAGGACTCTGGGGCCAACGTCCTGACTTTC. This sequence encodes CASIQQDSGANVLTF.

Turning to this clone: Other DNA variants within this sample encode the same CDR3. This chain joins TRBV19 and TRBJ2-7, with D perhaps matching TRBD1 (5 bases). The CDR3 is made up of 14 amino acids. Germline V gene data show CDR1 as LNHDA and CDR2 as SQIVND (reference sequence). With 3 bases removed from V and 1 base from J, the gap between germline ends came to 10 bases. The CDR3 DNA follows: TGTGCCAGTAGTATTTCAGGGCCTTCCTACGAGCAGTACTTC. This encodes CASSISGPSYEQYF.

The chain has TRBV5-1 and TRBJ1-1, with 8 positions matching TRBD1. After removal of 4 bases from V and 5 bases from J, the junction contained 10 bases not matched to a gene. This CDR3 has 15 amino acids. The V gene's germline CDR1 is SGHRS and CDR2 YFSETQ. CDR3 coding DNA: TGCGCCAGCAGCCCCCACGGACAGGGTGGGACTGAAGCTTTCTTT. It codes for CASSPHGQGGTEAFF.

This sequence joins TRBV5-1 and TRBJ1-3; D unresolved. Trimming removed 1 base at V and 0 bases at J, with 8 bases between. The CDR3 loop spans 15 amino acids. Germline CDR1 and CDR2: SGHRS and YFSETQ. Written as DNA, the CDR3 is TGCGCCAGCAGCTTGAGCGGGGACTCTGGAAACACCATATATTTT. It encodes CASSLSGDSGNTIYF.

This clone was observed a few times. The genes are TRBV6-1 and TRBJ1-5; possibly TRBD1 for D (5 bases). The CDR3 is 12 amino acids. V lost 1 base and J lost 9, with 7 bases in between. CDR1 and CDR2 (germline): MNHNS, SASEGT. In nucleotides, the CDR3 is TGTGCCAGCAGTGAAGTGGGGGGGCCCCAGCATTTT. This gives the protein CASSEVGGPQHF.

V gene TRBV7-9 combines with J gene TRBJ1-1; D unresolved. Germline V gene sequence: CDR1 SEHNR, CDR2 FQNEAQ (reference sequence). The CDR3 sequence is 15 residues long. Trimming left V 3 bases short and J 1 base short, with 12 bases between. The CDR3: CASSLFQAANTEAFF. The DNA for the CDR3 is TGTGCCAGCAGCTTGTTCCAGGCCGCGAACACTGAAGCTTTCTTT. Full variable domain (remainder filled in from reference TRBV7-9 and TRBJ1-1): DTGVSQNPRHKITKRGQNVTFRCDPISEHNRLYWYRQTLGQGPEFLTYFQNEAQLEKSRLLSDRFSAERPKGSFSTLEIQRTEQGDSAMYLCASSLFQAANTEAFFGQGTRLTVV.

This clone was seen more than once but under ten times. CDR3 in DNA: TGTGCCACCTTGATTGGCGGGAGGGCCGGTGAGCAGTACTTC. It specifies CATLIGGRAGEQYF. The chain combines TRBV2 with TRBJ2-7, with 9 bases fitting TRBD2. Germline trimming cut 10 bases from V and 7 bases from J; bases unmatched to any gene: 14. Germline lookup yields CDR1 SNHLY and CDR2 FYNNEI. The CDR3 is 14 amino acids. Variable domain in full (rest from reference TRBV2 and TRBJ2-7): EPEVTQTPSHQVTQMGQEVILRCVPISNHLYFYWYRQILGQKVEFLVSFYNNEISEKSEIFDDQFSVERPDGSNFTLKIRSTKLEDSAMYFCATLIGGRAGEQYFGPGTRLTVT.

V and J are TRBV29-1 and TRBJ2-1, with D possibly TRBD2 on 5 matching bases. The germline V gene encodes CDR1 SQVTM and CDR2 ANQGSEA. V was shortened by 4 bases and J by 0 bases, with 7 bases between the two germline ends. This CDR3 is built from 13 residues. CDR3 residues: CSVGGSSYNEQFF. CDR3 bases: TGCAGCGTTGGTGGGAGCTCCTACAATGAGCAGTTCTTC.

This clone is a singleton in its sample. The chain uses TRBV11-3 and TRBJ2-7; D uncertain. V lost 4 bases to trimming and J lost 6 bases, with 10 bases between them. CDR3 length: 12 residues. Germline CDR1 and CDR2: SGHNT and YENEEA. CDR3 protein: CASSSRLGEQYF. CDR3 nucleotide sequence: TGTGCCAGCAGCTCCCGACTCGGCGAGCAGTACTTC.

The table lists this clone with a count of one. Different DNA sequences within this sample yield the same CDR3. This chain joins TRBV7-3 and TRBJ2-5; 7 bases match TRBD1. CDR1 is SGHTA, CDR2 FQGTGA, per germline. V lost 1 base and J lost 5; bases outside the gene matches: 1. This CDR3 spans 13 amino acids. The CDR3 bases are TGTGCCAGCAGCTTAAACAGGGGTGAGACCCAGTACTTC. This sequence encodes CASSLNRGETQYF. Full variable domain (missing parts from reference TRBV7-3 and TRBJ2-5): GAGVSQTPSNKVTEKGKYVELRCDPISGHTALYWYRQSLGQGPEFLIYFQGTGAADDSGLPNDRFFAVRPEGSVSTLKIQRTERGDSAVYLCASSLNRGETQYFGPGTRLLVL.

This chain connects TRBV7-2 to TRBJ2-1; the match to TRBD2 covers 9 bases. Germline V gene lookup returns CDR1 SGHTA and CDR2 FQGNSA. Trimming removed 1 base from V and 5 bases from J; junction bases left unmatched: 9. The CDR3 spans 17 residues. The CDR3 sequence is CASSLVGGGLADNEQFF. Here the CDR3 DNA reads TGTGCCAGCAGCTTAGTTGGGGGGGGACTAGCCGACAATGAGCAGTTCTTC.

The chain is built from TRBV5-1 and TRBJ2-2, with D perhaps TRBD1 (6 bases). V gave up 2 bases and J gave up 2 bases, with 10 bases separating them. The CDR3 totals 15 residues. CDR1 SGHRS and CDR2 YFSETQ come from the germline V gene. The CDR3 nucleotides are TGCGCCAGCAGCTTAAAAGGGACAAACACCGGGGAGCTGTTTTTT. This gives the protein CASSLKGTNTGELFF. Full variable domain (missing parts from reference TRBV5-1 and TRBJ2-2): KAGVTQTPRYLIKTRGQQVTLSCSPISGHRSVSWYQQTPGQGLQFLFEYFSETQRNKGNFPGRFSGRQFSNSRSEMNVSTLELGDSALYLCASSLKGTNTGELFFGEGSRLTVL.

This clone was seen a single time. The chain recombines TRBV4-2 with TRBJ2-3; TRBD2 matches 14 bases. The CDR3 loop spans 16 amino acids. V lost 3 bases and J lost 3; bases outside the gene matches: 2. CDR1 LGHNA and CDR2 YNFKEQ come from the germline V gene. The CDR3 DNA reads as TGTGCCAGCAGCCAGGGACTAGCGGGAGCGACAGATACGCAGTATTTT. It encodes CASSQGLAGATDTQYF.

The CDR3 DNA sequence: TGTGCCAGCAGTACGGGGGGGCAAGGTCTCGGCTACACCTTC. Amino acid sequence: CASSTGGQGLGYTF. The rearrangement uses TRBV6-1 and TRBJ1-2; weak D call: TRBD1 (6 bases). The CDR3 runs 14 residues. V was cut by 5 bases and J by 8 bases, with 18 bases left in between. Germline lookup yields CDR1 MNHNS and CDR2 SASEGT.

The chain combines TRBV7-2 with TRBJ2-3, with D maybe TRBD2 (6 bases). This CDR3 has 17 amino acids. Trimming left V 5 bases short and J 5 bases short, with 23 bases between. CDR1 is SGHTA and CDR2 is FQGNSA in the germline V gene. Here the CDR3 reads CASSPAVGSRRGDTQYF. CDR3 in DNA: TGTGCCAGCAGCCCAGCGGTTGGATCGAGGAGGGGAGATACGCAGTATTTT.

J is TRBJ2-3 and V is TRBV7-2; 9 bases align to TRBD2. Germline-derived CDR1 and CDR2 are SGHTA and FQGNSA. The CDR3 loop spans 19 amino acids. J gave up 2 bases and V 5 bases, and 17 bases lay outside the gene matches. The CDR3: CASSRRTPTSGRITDTQYF. The CDR3 region has the DNA TGTGCCAGCAGCAGACGGACCCCCACCAGCGGGAGGATCACAGATACGCAGTATTTT.

This clone has just a few counts. The V and J genes are TRBV7-2 and TRBJ1-2, with TRBD1 as a possible D gene (5 bases). With 0 bases removed from V and 8 bases from J, the gap between germline ends came to 16 bases. CDR1 and CDR2 (germline): SGHTA, FQGNSA. CDR3 length: 15 amino acids. CDR3 loop: CASSLAWSPGRGYTF. The CDR3 DNA follows: TGTGCCAGCAGCTTAGCGTGGTCGCCAGGGAGGGGCTACACCTTC.